The 26 T cell receptor beta chains below all came from one sample that was sequenced in a study of cytomegalovirus exposure and HLA in healthy donors. The PCR employed 60 Vbeta primers together with 13 Jbeta primers. The repertoire was sequenced with immunoSEQ multiplex PCR; TCRdb's copy has only in-frame clones and lacks some. The sample lists around 200,000 clones, more than 65% occurring once. Sequencing was done on a sample of PBMCs. The receptors shown here come from a middle-aged man in good health and CMV-seronegative.

In regard to this clone: The identical CDR3 is also encoded by other nucleotide sequences in the sample. The gene calls are TRBV25-1 and TRBJ2-6; the D gene is possibly TRBD1 (6 bases). The germline gives CDR1 MGHDK, CDR2 SYGVNS. V was clipped by 7 bases and J by 4 bases, with 17 bases between them. CDR3 length: 16 amino acids. CDR3 DNA: TGTGCCAGCAAATCTGTCCAGGGGCGAGGGGCCAACGTCCTGACTTTC. This gives the protein CASKSVQGRGANVLTF.

The chain recombines TRBV7-6 with TRBJ2-3; 8 nucleotides align to TRBD2. There are 15 residues in the CDR3. V gave up 9 bases and J gave up 3 bases; unmatched junction bases: 11. Germline V gene lookup returns CDR1 SGHVS and CDR2 FNYEAQ. The CDR3 DNA reads TGTGCCAGTCGGGGCCGAGCGGGAGATACAGATACGCAGTATTTT. The encoded protein is CASRGRAGDTDTQYF.

The genes are TRBV6-4 and TRBJ1-1; D perhaps matches TRBD1 (6 bases). The CDR3 is 14 amino acids. V lost 6 bases to trimming and J lost 0 bases, with 11 bases between them. Per the germline V gene, CDR1 is MRHNA and CDR2 is SNTAGT. CDR3 protein: CASRSGGLNTEAFF. The CDR3 nucleotides are TGTGCCAGCAGAAGCGGGGGCTTGAACACTGAAGCTTTCTTT.

This chain links TRBV7-9 with TRBJ1-4; TRBD1 matches 7 bases. The CDR3 contains 15 residues. The germline CDR1 and CDR2 sequences are SEHNR and FQNEAQ (reference sequence). Germline trimming cut 5 bases from V and 8 bases from J; bases unmatched to any gene: 11. CDR3 nucleotides: TGTGCCAGCAGCCTTAGCAGGGGGGTTCGGGAAAAACTGTTTTTT. The encoded protein is CASSLSRGVREKLFF.

This sequence joins TRBV28 and TRBJ2-3; D not certain. Trimming left V 3 bases short and J 5 bases short, with 12 bases between. The germline gives CDR1 MDHEN, CDR2 SYDVKM. The CDR3 runs to 14 residues. CDR3: CASSFDGSLDTQYF. The CDR3 nucleotides are TGTGCCAGCAGTTTTGACGGGTCCTTAGATACGCAGTATTTT.

This clone has only a few counts. The V call is TRBV19, the J call TRBJ1-5; D possibly corresponds to TRBD1 (5 bases). The CDR3 sequence is 14 residues long. Germline CDR1 reads LNHDA; CDR2 reads SQIVND (reference sequence). V was pared by 7 bases and J by 0 bases, with 10 bases between. The CDR3 loop reads CASKRGDSNQPQHF. The DNA for the CDR3 is TGTGCCAGTAAACGGGGGGATAGCAATCAGCCCCAGCATTTT.

The chain combines TRBV6-4 with TRBJ2-1; perhaps TRBD2 as D (6 bases). The V gene lost 0 bases and the J gene lost 0 bases, with 18 bases spanning the gap. The V gene's germline CDR1 is MRHNA and CDR2 SNTAGT. CDR3 length: 19 amino acids. This chain's CDR3 is CASSDSWMVAASSYNEQFF. The CDR3 DNA reads TGTGCCAGCAGTGACTCTTGGATGGTAGCGGCCAGCTCCTACAATGAGCAGTTCTTC.

J is TRBJ2-1 and V is TRBV5-1; 7 nucleotides line up with TRBD1. CDR1 SGHRS and CDR2 YFSETQ come from the germline V gene. V lost 3 bases to trimming and J lost 1 base; unmatched junction nucleotides: 4. CDR3 length: 15 amino acids. The CDR3 bases are TGCGCCAGCAGCTCCCGACAGGGTTCCTACAATGAGCAGTTCTTC. It specifies CASSSRQGSYNEQFF.

The chain recombines TRBV29-1 with TRBJ1-2; 10 nucleotides align to TRBD1. The germline V gene has CDR1 SQVTM and CDR2 ANQGSEA. V lost 6 bases to trimming and J lost 4 bases; unmatched junction nucleotides: 8. This CDR3 comprises 14 residues. The CDR3 protein is CSVGTGVSGYGYTF. Here the CDR3 DNA reads TGCAGCGTCGGGACAGGGGTTTCAGGCTATGGCTACACCTTC.

The V call is TRBV5-4, the J call TRBJ1-1; 7 bases are shared with TRBD1. The CDR3 has 15 amino acids. V lost 0 bases to trimming and J lost 5 bases; unmatched junction nucleotides: 7. CDR1 SGHNT and CDR2 YYREEE come from the germline V gene (reference sequence). The CDR3 protein is CASSLGSGGGTEAFF. Written as DNA, the CDR3 is TGTGCCAGCAGCTTGGGGTCAGGGGGAGGTACTGAAGCTTTCTTT.

The rearrangement uses TRBV18 and TRBJ2-7, with 10 positions matching TRBD2. CDR1 is KGHSH, CDR2 LQKENI, per germline. The CDR3 is 15 amino acids. The V segment lost 0 bases and the J segment 7 bases; nucleotides outside the gene matches: 6. Here the CDR3 DNA reads TGTGCCAGCTCACCACCGAGCGGGAGGGGAAGGGAGCAGTACTTC. This gives the protein CASSPPSGRGREQYF.

The V gene is TRBV11-2, the J gene TRBJ1-3; D possibly corresponds to TRBD1 (5 bases). The CDR3 consists of 14 residues. CDR1 is SGHAT and CDR2 is FQNNGV in the germline V gene. Between the trimmed V and J ends, which lost 1 base and 4 bases, there was a span of 8 bases. CDR3 sequence: CASSLVGAGNTIYF. CDR3 sequence (DNA): TGTGCCAGCAGCTTAGTTGGGGCCGGAAACACCATATATTTT.

This chain connects TRBV27 to TRBJ2-3, with D possibly being TRBD1 (6 bases). The CDR3 has 17 residues. CDR1 is MNHEY and CDR2 is SMNVEV in the germline V gene (reference sequence). The V end lost 5 bases, the J end lost 1 base, and 19 bases lay between the germline ends. CDR3 loop: CASSPGPYRVGTDTQYF. CDR3 sequence (DNA): TGTGCCAGCAGTCCAGGCCCCTACAGGGTTGGCACAGATACGCAGTATTTT.

The rearrangement links TRBV2 to TRBJ1-3; possible D gene TRBD1, 5 bases. The V end lost 5 bases, the J end lost 1 base, and 18 bases lay between the germline ends. This CDR3 is 17 amino acids long. Germline V gene data show CDR1 as SNHLY and CDR2 as FYNNEI. The CDR3 loop is CASSPGGRDRSGNTIYF. The CDR3 DNA follows: TGTGCCAGCAGTCCGGGGGGACGGGACCGATCTGGAAACACCATATATTTT. The full variable domain, in which reference TRBV2 and TRBJ1-3 provide the parts outside the CDR3, is EPEVTQTPSHQVTQMGQEVILRCVPISNHLYFYWYRQILGQKVEFLVSFYNNEISEKSEIFDDQFSVERPDGSNFTLKIRSTKLEDSAMYFCASSPGGRDRSGNTIYFGEGSWLTVV.

With regard to this clone: At one end the junction does not follow the germline gene, possibly because of a read error. The V gene is TRBV14, the J gene TRBJ2-7; maybe TRBD2 (6 bases). The CDR3 contains 14 residues. The germline gives CDR1 SGHDN, CDR2 FVKESK. The CDR3 here is CASSPIMSGGEQYF. CDR3 DNA: TGTGCTAGCAGCCCGATCATGTCCGGGGGCGAGCAGTACTTC.

The chain employs TRBV5-4 and TRBJ2-3, with D possibly TRBD1 on 6 matching bases. V was shortened by 2 bases and J by 3 bases, with 10 bases between the two germline ends. The V gene's germline CDR1 is SGHNT and CDR2 YYREEE (reference sequence). The CDR3 extends over 14 amino acids. The CDR3 DNA reads TGTGCCAGCAGCTTACAGGGATCGACAGATACGCAGTATTTT. Its translation is CASSLQGSTDTQYF.

The chain has TRBV18 and TRBJ2-2; 8 nucleotides line up with TRBD1. V shed 10 bases, J shed 4 bases, and the junction held 8 bases outside the gene matches. The CDR3 is made up of 14 amino acids. The germline gives CDR1 KGHSH, CDR2 LQKENI. The CDR3 loop is CATGLDRATGELFF. CDR3 bases: TGTGCCACCGGATTGGACAGGGCCACCGGGGAGCTGTTTTTT.

The sample holds one count of this clone. The rearrangement uses TRBV29-1 and TRBJ1-1; TRBD1 matches at 9 bases. The germline CDR1 and CDR2 sequences are SQVTM and ANQGSEA. The CDR3 covers 12 residues. The V and J ends lost 7 bases and 7 bases, in that order; junction bases with no gene match: 7. CDR3 DNA: TGCAGCGCTCTAACAGGGGGCATTGAAGCTTTCTTT. This gives the protein CSALTGGIEAFF. The full variable domain, completed using reference TRBV29-1 and TRBJ1-1, is SAVISQKPSRDICQRGTSLTIQCQVDSQVTMMFWYRQQPGQSLTLIATANQGSEATYESGFVIDKFPISRPNLTFSTLTVSNMSPEDSSIYLCSALTGGIEAFFGQGTRLTVV.

V usage is TRBV4-2 and J usage is TRBJ1-3; D is ambiguous. The ends were cut back, 0 bases at V and 4 bases at J, with 7 bases in the middle. CDR1 and CDR2 (germline): LGHNA, YNFKEQ. This CDR3 contains 14 residues. CDR3 DNA sequence: TGTGCCAGCAGCCAAGATTTAGTCGGAAACACCATATATTTT. Protein product: CASSQDLVGNTIYF.

The chain couples TRBV9 to TRBJ2-7, with 9 nucleotides matching TRBD2. This CDR3 has 13 residues. V gave up 5 bases and J gave up 5 bases; unmatched junction bases: 5. Per germline, CDR1 SGDLS and CDR2 YYNGEE. CDR3 sequence reads: CASSSGSGNEQYF. CDR3 DNA sequence: TGTGCCAGCAGTAGCGGGAGTGGCAACGAGCAGTACTTC.

This clone occurred a few times. This chain links TRBV11-2 with TRBJ1-6; possible D gene TRBD1, 5 bases. Germline values: CDR1 SGHAT, CDR2 FQNNGV. This CDR3 spans 15 amino acids. Deletions cut 1 base from V and 10 bases from J, with 14 bases between. The CDR3 sequence: CASSLAGPRGSPLHF. The CDR3 bases are TGTGCCAGCAGCTTAGCAGGCCCTCGGGGGTCACCCCTCCACTTT.

The rearrangement links TRBV28 to TRBJ2-1, with 9 bases that match TRBD1. The germline CDR1 and CDR2 sequences are MDHEN and SYDVKM. The CDR3 runs 15 residues. Trimming took 6 bases from V and 2 from J; bases not matched to a gene: 5. CDR3 sequence (DNA): TGTGCCAGCAGGGGGGGGACAGGGCCCTACAATGAGCAGTTCTTC. Translated: CASRGGTGPYNEQFF. Full variable domain (outside the CDR3, taken from reference TRBV28 and TRBJ2-1): DVKVTQSSRYLVKRTGEKVFLECVQDMDHENMFWYRQDPGLGLRLIYFSYDVKMKEKGDIPEGYSVSREKKERFSLILESASTNQTSMYLCASRGGTGPYNEQFFGPGTRLTVL.

This clone has more than one count but fewer than ten. The CDR3 is CASSLSGDGETQYF. In DNA, the CDR3 is TGTGCCAGCAGTTTATCAGGGGATGGGGAGACCCAGTACTTC. The chain employs TRBV27 and TRBJ2-5, with a possible D match to TRBD1 (5 bases). Trimming took off 0 bases at V and 5 bases at J, with 10 bases between the two ends. CDR1 and CDR2 (germline): MNHEY, SMNVEV (reference sequence). CDR3 length: 14 amino acids.

V is TRBV18 and J is TRBJ2-7, with 10 bases matching TRBD1. V lost 6 bases and J lost 5; bases outside the gene matches: 7. The CDR3 loop spans 14 amino acids. Per the germline V gene, CDR1 is KGHSH and CDR2 is LQKENI. In nucleotides, the CDR3 is TGTGCCAGCTCCTCGGGACAGGGGAACAACGAGCAGTACTTC. Its translation is CASSSGQGNNEQYF.

This clone has only a few counts. J is TRBJ1-1 and V is TRBV5-1; TRBD1 might be the D (5 bases). Per germline, CDR1 SGHRS and CDR2 YFSETQ. V lost 7 bases and J lost 1, with 11 bases in between. The CDR3 consists of 13 residues. The CDR3 region has the DNA TGCGCCAGCCTACAGGCGCCGAACACTGAAGCTTTCTTT. Translated: CASLQAPNTEAFF.

The V and J genes are TRBV5-6 and TRBJ2-7; 7 bases line up with TRBD1. The trim removed 6 bases at V and 4 bases at J, leaving 10 bases unmatched. CDR3 length: 14 amino acids. CDR1 and CDR2 from the germline V gene are SGHDT and YYEEEE. The CDR3 is CASKDYDREYEQYF. The CDR3 nucleotides read TGTGCCAGCAAAGATTACGACAGGGAATACGAGCAGTACTTC.